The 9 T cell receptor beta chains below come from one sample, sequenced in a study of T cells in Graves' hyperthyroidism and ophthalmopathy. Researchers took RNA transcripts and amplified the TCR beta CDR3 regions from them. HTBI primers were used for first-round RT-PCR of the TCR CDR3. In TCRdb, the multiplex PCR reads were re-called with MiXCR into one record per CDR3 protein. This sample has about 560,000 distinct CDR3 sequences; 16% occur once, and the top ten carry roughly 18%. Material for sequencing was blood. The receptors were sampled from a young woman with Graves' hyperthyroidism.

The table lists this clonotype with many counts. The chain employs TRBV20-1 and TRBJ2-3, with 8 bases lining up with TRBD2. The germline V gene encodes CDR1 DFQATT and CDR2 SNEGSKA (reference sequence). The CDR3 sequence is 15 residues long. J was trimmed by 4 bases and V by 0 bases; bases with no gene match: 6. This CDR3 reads CSARDFGREADTQYF. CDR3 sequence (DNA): TGCAGTGCTAGAGATTTTGGGCGGGAGGCAGATACGCAGTATTTT.

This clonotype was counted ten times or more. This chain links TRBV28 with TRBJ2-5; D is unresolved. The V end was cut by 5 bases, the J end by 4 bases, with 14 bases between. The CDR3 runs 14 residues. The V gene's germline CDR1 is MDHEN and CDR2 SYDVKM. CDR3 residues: CASSPLLVSETQYF. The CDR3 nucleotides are TGTGCCAGCAGTCCACTTCTCGTATCAGAGACCCAGTACTTC. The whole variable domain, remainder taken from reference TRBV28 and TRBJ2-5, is DVKVTQSSRYLVKRTGEKVFLECVQDMDHENMFWYRQDPGLGLRLIYFSYDVKMKEKGDIPEGYSVSREKKERFSLILESASTNQTSMYLCASSPLLVSETQYFGPGTRLLVL.

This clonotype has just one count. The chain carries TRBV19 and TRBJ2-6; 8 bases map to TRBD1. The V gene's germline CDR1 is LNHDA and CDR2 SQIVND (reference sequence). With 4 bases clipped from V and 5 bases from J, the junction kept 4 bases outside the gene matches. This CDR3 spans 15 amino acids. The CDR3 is CASSRTGLRANVLTF. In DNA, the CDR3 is TGTGCCAGTAGTAGGACAGGGTTAAGGGCCAACGTCCTGACTTTC.

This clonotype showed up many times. CDR3 region: CATQRAATDTQYF. Here the CDR3 DNA reads TGTGCCACCCAGAGGGCTGCCACAGATACGCAGTATTTT. The genes are TRBV24-1 and TRBJ2-3, with a tentative D call TRBD2 (5 bases). Deletions cut 9 bases from V and 2 bases from J, with 11 bases between. This CDR3 is 13 amino acids long. Germline V gene sequence: CDR1 KGHDR, CDR2 SFDVKD.

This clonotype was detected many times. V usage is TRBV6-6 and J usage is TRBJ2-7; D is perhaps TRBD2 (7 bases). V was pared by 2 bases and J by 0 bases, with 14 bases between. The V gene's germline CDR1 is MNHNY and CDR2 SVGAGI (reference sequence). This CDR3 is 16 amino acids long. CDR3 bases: TGTGCCAGCAGTTACACCGGGGGGCTAGGCTCCTACGAGCAGTACTTC. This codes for CASSYTGGLGSYEQYF.

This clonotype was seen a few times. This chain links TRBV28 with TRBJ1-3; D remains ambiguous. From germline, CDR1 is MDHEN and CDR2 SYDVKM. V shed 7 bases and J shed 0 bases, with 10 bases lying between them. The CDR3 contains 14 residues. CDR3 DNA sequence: TGTGCCAGCACCGGCAGACACTCTGGAAACACCATATATTTT. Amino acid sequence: CASTGRHSGNTIYF.

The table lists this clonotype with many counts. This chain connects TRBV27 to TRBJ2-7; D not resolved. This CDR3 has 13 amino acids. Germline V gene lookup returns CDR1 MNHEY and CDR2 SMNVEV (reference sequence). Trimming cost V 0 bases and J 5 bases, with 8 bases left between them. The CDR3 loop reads CASSLSRTDEQYF. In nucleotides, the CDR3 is TGTGCCAGCAGTTTATCTAGGACGGACGAGCAGTACTTC.

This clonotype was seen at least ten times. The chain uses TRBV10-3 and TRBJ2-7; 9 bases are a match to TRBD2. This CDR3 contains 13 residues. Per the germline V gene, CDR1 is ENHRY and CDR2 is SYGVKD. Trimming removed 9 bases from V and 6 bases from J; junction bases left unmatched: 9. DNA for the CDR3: TGTGCCATTACCGGGACTAGCCTCGGCGAGCAGTACTTC. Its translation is CAITGTSLGEQYF.

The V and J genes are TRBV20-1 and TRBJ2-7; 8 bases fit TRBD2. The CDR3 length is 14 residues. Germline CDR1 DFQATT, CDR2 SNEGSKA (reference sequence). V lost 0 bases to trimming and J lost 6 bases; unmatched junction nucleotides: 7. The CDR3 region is CSARDVSGGPEQYF. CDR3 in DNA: TGCAGTGCTAGAGATGTCAGCGGGGGTCCCGAGCAGTACTTC.